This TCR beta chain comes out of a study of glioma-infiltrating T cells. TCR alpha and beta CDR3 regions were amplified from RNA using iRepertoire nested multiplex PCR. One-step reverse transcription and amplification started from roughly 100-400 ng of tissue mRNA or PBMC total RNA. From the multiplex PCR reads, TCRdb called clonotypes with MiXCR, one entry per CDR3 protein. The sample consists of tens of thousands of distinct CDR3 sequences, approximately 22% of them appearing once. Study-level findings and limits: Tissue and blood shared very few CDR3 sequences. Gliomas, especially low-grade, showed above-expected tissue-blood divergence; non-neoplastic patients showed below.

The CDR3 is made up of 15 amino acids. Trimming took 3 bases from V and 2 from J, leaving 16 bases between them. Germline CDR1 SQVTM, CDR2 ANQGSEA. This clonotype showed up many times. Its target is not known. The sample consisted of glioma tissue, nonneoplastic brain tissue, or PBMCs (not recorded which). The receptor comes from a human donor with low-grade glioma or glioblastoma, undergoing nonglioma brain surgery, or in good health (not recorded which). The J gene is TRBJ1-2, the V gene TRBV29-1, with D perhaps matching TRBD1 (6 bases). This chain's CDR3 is CSVDYGLGGNYGYTF. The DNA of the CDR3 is TGCAGCGTTGATTATGGCTTAGGGGGAAACTATGGCTACACCTTC.